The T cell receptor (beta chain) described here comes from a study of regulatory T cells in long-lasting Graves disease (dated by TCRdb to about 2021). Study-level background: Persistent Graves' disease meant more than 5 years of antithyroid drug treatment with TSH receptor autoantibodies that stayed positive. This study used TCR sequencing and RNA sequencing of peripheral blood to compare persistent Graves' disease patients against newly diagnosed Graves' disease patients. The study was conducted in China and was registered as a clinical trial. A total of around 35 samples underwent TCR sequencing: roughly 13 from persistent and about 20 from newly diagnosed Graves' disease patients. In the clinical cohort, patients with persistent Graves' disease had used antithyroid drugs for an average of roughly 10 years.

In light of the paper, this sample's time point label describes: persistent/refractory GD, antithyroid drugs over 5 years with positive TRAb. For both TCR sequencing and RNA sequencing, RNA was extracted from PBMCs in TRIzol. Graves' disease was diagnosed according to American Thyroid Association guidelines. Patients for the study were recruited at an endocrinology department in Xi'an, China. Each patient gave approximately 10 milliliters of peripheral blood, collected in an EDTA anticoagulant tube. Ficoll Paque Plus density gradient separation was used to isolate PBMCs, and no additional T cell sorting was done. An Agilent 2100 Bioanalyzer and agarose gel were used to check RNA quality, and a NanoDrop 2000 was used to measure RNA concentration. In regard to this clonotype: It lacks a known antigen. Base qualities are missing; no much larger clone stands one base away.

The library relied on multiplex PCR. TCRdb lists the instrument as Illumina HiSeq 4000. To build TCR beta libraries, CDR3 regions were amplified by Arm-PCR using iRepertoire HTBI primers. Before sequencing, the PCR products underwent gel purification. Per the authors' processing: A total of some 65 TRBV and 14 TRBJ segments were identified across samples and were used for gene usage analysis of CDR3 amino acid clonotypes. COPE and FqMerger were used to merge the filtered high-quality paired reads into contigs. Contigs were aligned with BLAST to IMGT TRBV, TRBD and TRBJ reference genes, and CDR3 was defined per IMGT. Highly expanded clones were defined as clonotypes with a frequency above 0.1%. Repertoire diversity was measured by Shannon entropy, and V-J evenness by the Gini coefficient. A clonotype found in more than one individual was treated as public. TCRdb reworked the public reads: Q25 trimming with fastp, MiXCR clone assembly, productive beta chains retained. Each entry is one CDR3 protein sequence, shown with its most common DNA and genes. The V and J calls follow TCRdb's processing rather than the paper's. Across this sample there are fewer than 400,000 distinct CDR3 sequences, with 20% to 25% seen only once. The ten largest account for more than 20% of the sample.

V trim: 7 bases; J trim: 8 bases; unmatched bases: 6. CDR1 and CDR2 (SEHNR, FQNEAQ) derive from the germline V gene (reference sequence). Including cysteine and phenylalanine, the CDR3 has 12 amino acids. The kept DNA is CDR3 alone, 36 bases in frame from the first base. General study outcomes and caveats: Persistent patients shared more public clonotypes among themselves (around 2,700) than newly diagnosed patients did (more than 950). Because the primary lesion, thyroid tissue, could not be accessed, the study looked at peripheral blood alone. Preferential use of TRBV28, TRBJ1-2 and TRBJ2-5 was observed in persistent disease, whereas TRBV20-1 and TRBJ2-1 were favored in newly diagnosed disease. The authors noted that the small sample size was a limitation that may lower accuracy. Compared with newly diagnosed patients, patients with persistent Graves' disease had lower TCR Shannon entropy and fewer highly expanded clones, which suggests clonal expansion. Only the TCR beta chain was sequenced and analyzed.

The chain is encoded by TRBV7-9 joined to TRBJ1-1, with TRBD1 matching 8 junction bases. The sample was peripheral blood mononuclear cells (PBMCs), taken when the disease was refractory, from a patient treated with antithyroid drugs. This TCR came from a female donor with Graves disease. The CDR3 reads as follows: CASTSGGAEAFF. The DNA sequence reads TGTGCCAGCACCTCAGGGGGCGCAGAAGCTTTCTTT.